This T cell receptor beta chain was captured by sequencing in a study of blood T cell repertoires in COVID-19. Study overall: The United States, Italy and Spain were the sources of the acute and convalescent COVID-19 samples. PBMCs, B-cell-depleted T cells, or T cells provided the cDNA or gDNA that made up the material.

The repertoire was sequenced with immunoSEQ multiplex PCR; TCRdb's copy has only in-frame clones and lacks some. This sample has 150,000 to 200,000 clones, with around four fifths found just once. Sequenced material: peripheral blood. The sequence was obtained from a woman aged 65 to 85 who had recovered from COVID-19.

The CDR3, as DNA: TGTGCCACCGGGGGGGCGCTCTATGGCTACACCTTC. Its translation: CATGGALYGYTF. The chain has TRBV27 and TRBJ1-2, with TRBD1 as a possible D gene (6 bases). Germline V gene data show CDR1 as MNHEY and CDR2 as SMNVEV (reference sequence). The V gene lost 10 bases and the J gene lost 4 bases, with 13 bases spanning the gap. The CDR3 runs 12 residues.